These T cell receptor beta chains were read from a single sample in a study of T cell changes during pregnancy in multiple sclerosis. Using immunoSEQ multiplex PCR, the repertoire was profiled, and TCRdb retains in-frame clones only, with some absent. The sample consists of roughly 61,000 clones, around 93% of them appearing once. The sample was peripheral blood, taken after pregnancy. The receptors come from a female donor with multiple sclerosis, enrolled in a pregnancy study. Both conserved end residues are part of each CDR3. A D gene is named only where the DNA matches it firmly. Clone size is not always given. Where it is, it says once, few, many or a class for expanded clones.

j_call d_call clone_size v_call cdr3_aa cdr3_nt
TRBJ2-7 TRBD1 - TRBV27 CASSLPGQPKEQYF TGTGCCAGCAGTTTACCGGGACAGCCGAAAGAGCAGTACTTC
TRBJ1-3 - - TRBV4-1 CASSQDHTGIFGNTIYF TGCGCCAGCAGCCAAGATCACACAGGGATATTCGGAAACACCATATATTTT
TRBJ1-1 - - TRBV25-1 CASKGGAYNTEAFF TGTGCCAGCAAAGGTGGGGCTTACAACACTGAAGCTTTCTTT
TRBJ1-4 - - TRBV2 CASTNPGGNEKLFF TGTGCCAGCACCAACCCGGGCGGGAATGAAAAACTGTTTTTT
TRBJ2-1 - - TRBV4-3 CASSQEWAVAEYNEQFF TGCGCCAGCAGCCAAGAATGGGCGGTAGCGGAGTACAATGAGCAGTTCTTC
TRBJ2-1 - - TRBV7-9 CASSLEGVRGEQFF TGTGCCAGCAGCTTAGAGGGAGTCAGAGGTGAGCAGTTCTTC
TRBJ1-2 - - TRBV5-1 CASSLDGQSYYGYTF TGCGCCAGCAGCTTGGATGGACAGTCCTACTATGGCTACACCTTC
TRBJ2-3 TRBD2 - TRBV15 CATSRDKRVSGRALPDTQYF TGTGCCACCAGCAGAGATAAAAGGGTTAGCGGGAGGGCCCTCCCAGATACGCAGTATTTT
TRBJ2-5 - - TRBV19 CASSSRTPEETQYF TGTGCCAGTAGTTCTAGGACACCCGAAGAGACCCAGTACTTC
TRBJ1-5 - - TRBV7-2 CASSKGRDQPQHF TGTGCCAGCAGCAAGGGGAGGGATCAGCCCCAGCATTTT
TRBJ2-3 - once TRBV12-5 CASGLGQATDTQYF TGTGCTAGTGGTTTGGGACAGGCCACAGATACGCAGTATTTT
TRBJ2-1 TRBD2 - TRBV29-1 CSVRTGTSGRGSSYNEQFF TGCAGCGTTCGTACCGGGACTAGCGGGAGAGGGAGCTCCTACAATGAGCAGTTCTTC
TRBJ1-3 - few TRBV2 CASSDPRSGNTIYF TGTGCCAGCAGTGACCCGCGCTCTGGAAACACCATATATTTT
TRBJ2-7 - - TRBV7-2 CASSLVGYEQYF TGTGCCAGCAGCTTAGTCGGCTACGAGCAGTACTTC
TRBJ2-1 - - TRBV7-6 CASSLGLRLSEDNEQFF TGTGCCAGCAGCTTAGGTTTGCGTCTCAGCGAAGACAATGAGCAGTTCTTC